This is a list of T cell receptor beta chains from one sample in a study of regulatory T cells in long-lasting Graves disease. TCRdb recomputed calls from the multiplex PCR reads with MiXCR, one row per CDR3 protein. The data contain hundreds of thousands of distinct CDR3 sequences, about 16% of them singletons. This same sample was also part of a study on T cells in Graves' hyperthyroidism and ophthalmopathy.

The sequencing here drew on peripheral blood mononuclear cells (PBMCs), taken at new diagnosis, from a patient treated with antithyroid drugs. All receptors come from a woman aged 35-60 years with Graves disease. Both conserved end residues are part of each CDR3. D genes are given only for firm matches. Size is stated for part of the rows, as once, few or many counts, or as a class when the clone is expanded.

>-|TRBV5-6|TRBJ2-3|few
TGTGCCAGCAGCTTGTATACGGGCACAGATACGCAGTATTTT
CASSLYTGTDTQYF
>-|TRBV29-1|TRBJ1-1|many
TGCAGCGTTGCGGGACACATGAACACTGAAGCTTTCTTT
CSVAGHMNTEAFF
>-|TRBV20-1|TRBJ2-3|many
TGCAGTGCTAGTCCCCAGCAAGCAGATACGCAGTATTTT
CSASPQQADTQYF
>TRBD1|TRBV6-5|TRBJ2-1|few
TGTGCCAGCAGTTACAGGGGGCGTAGGTCCTACAATGAGCAGTTCTTC
CASSYRGRRSYNEQFF
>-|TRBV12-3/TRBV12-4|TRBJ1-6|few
TGTGCCAGCAGTTTTTCATTGCCACCCCTCCACTTT
CASSFSLPPLHF
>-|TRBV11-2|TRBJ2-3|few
TGTGCCAGCAGTCTCGCCGGGGCACCCGATACGCAGTATTTT
CASSLAGAPDTQYF
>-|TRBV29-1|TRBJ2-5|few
TGCAGCGTGGTGGGAAGTCAAGAGACCCAGTACTTC
CSVVGSQETQYF
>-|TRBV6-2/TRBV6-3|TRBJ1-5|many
TGTGCCAGCAGTGAAGTCTACAATCACAATCAGCCCCAGCATTTT
CASSEVYNHNQPQHF
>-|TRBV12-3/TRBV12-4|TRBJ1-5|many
TGTGCCAGCAGTTCCTCGCCCTACAGGATCAATCAGCCCCAGCATTTT
CASSSSPYRINQPQHF
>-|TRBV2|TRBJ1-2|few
TGTGCCAGCAGTGGGTTTAGGGATTGGGTCCGGTATGGCTACACCTTC
CASSGFRDWVRYGYTF
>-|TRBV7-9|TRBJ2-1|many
TGTGCCAGCAGTTTCAGGGGCCGGGGGTACAATGAGCAGTTCTTC
CASSFRGRGYNEQFF
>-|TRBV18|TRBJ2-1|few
TGTGCCAGCTCACCATTTGAGAGTTCCCGGGGGGAGCAGTTCTTC
CASSPFESSRGEQFF
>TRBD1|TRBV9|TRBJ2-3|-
TGTGCCAGCAGCGTAGGGCAGGGGGCCGGCACAGATACGCAGTATTTT
CASSVGQGAGTDTQYF
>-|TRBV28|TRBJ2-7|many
TGTGCCAGCGGCGAGCCAGGGACCTACGAGCAGTACTTC
CASGEPGTYEQYF
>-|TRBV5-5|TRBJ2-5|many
TGTGCCAGCAGCTTGGATCGCCTCGGGACCCAGTACTTC
CASSLDRLGTQYF
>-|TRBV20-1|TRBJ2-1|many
TGCAGTGTTCATCCTGGACTTTTGAATGAGCAGTTCTTC
CSVHPGLLNEQFF
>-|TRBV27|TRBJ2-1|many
TGTGCCAGCAGTTTAACAACTCCGGGCTTCGACCTTAGGGGCAATGAGCAGTTCTTC
CASSLTTPGFDLRGNEQFF
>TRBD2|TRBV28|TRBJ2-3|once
TGTGCCAGCAGTCTACCCGAGACCAGCGGGAGGGGGTTAGATACGCAGTATTTT
CASSLPETSGRGLDTQYF
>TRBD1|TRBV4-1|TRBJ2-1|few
TGCGCCAGCAGCCAAGAGCGAGGGACAGGGCACAATGAGCAGTTCTTC
CASSQERGTGHNEQFF
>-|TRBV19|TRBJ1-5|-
TGTGCCAGTAGTATCCCAGGGAGGGGCAATCAGCCCCAGCATTTT
CASSIPGRGNQPQHF
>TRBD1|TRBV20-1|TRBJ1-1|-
TGCAGTGCTAGAGCTGCCGGACAGGGATTAAACACTGAAGCTTTCTTT
CSARAAGQGLNTEAFF
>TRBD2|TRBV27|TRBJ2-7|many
TGTGCCAGCAGTCCCCTGAGCGGGGAGGATGAGCAGTACTTC
CASSPLSGEDEQYF
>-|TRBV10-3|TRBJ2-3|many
TGTGCCATCAGTGAAGGGGCCGTTAGCACAGATACGCAGTATTTT
CAISEGAVSTDTQYF
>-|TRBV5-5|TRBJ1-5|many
TGTGCCAGCAGCTTGGGTTTCGGTAATCAGCCCCAGCATTTT
CASSLGFGNQPQHF
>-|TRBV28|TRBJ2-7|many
TGTGCCAGCAGTTTTAGGGTGGCGGCGGCTGCGGGCGAGCAGTACTTC
CASSFRVAAAAGEQYF
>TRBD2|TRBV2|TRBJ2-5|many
TGTGCCAGCCGGGGGGGGCTAGAGACCCAGTACTTC
CASRGGLETQYF
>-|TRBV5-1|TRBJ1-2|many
TGCGCCAGCAGCTTGGGTTTGGAGGGCTACACCTTC
CASSLGLEGYTF
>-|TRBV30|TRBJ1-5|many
TGTGCCTGGAGTGTAGGAGGGGACAACAATCAGCCCCAGCATTTT
CAWSVGGDNNQPQHF
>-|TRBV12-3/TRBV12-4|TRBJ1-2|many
TGTGCCAGCAGTTTAGCGAGGGGCAGGGACTATGGCTACACCTTC
CASSLARGRDYGYTF
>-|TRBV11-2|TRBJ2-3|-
TGTGCCGGCAGCATGACTACCACGGGCACGCAGTATTTT
CAGSMTTTGTQYF
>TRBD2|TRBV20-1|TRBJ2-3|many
TGCAGTGCGGGCGGGACTAGCGGATTAACAGATACGCAGTATTTT
CSAGGTSGLTDTQYF
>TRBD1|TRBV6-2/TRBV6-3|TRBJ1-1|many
TGTGCCAGCAGTTCTTCCGACAGGGGGAACACTGAAGCTTTCTTT
CASSSSDRGNTEAFF
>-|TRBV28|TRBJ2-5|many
TGTGCCGGGGGGCGTGAGGGGGCACGTATTGAGACCCAGTACTTC
CAGGREGARIETQYF
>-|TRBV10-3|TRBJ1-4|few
TGTGCCATCAGTGACCACTGGGGGCGGGAAGGAAATGAAAAACTGTTTTTT
CAISDHWGREGNEKLFF
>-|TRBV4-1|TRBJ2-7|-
TGCGCCAGCAGCCAAGATGTAGTTGGCGAGCAGTACTTC
CASSQDVVGEQYF
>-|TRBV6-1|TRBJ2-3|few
TGTGCCGCCGTGGATTGGCCAAAGGCTACGCAGTATTTT
CAAVDWPKATQYF
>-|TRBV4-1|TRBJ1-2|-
TGCGCCAGCAGCCAAGATACCCGCAGCACGGGCTACACCTTC
CASSQDTRSTGYTF
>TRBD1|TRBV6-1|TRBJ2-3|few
TGTGCCAGCAACCCGGGACAGGCCAGCACAGATACGCAGTATTTT
CASNPGQASTDTQYF
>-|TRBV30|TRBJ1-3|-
TGTGCCTGGAGGAGGATGTCCTCCACTGGAAACACCATATATTTT
CAWRRMSSTGNTIYF
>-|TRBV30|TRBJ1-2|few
TGTGCGGGAAGCAGAGTTTCTAACTATGGCTACACCTTC
CAGSRVSNYGYTF
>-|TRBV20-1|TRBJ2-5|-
TGCAGTGCTAAGCCCATTAGCGGAGACCAAGAGACCCAGTACTTC
CSAKPISGDQETQYF
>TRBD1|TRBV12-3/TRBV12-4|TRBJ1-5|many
TGTGCGACTAATCAGGGGGTCAATCAGCCCCAGCATTTT
CATNQGVNQPQHF
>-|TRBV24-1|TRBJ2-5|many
TGTGCCACCAGTGACCCACTTTCCGGGGCGGAGACCCAGTACTTC
CATSDPLSGAETQYF
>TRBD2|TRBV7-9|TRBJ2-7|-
TGTGCCAGCAGCTGGGGGACTAGCGGGGGGGATAAGGAGCAGTACTTC
CASSWGTSGGDKEQYF
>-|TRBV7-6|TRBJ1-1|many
TGTGCCAGCAGCTTAACGACGGCGAACACTGAAGCTTTCTTT
CASSLTTANTEAFF